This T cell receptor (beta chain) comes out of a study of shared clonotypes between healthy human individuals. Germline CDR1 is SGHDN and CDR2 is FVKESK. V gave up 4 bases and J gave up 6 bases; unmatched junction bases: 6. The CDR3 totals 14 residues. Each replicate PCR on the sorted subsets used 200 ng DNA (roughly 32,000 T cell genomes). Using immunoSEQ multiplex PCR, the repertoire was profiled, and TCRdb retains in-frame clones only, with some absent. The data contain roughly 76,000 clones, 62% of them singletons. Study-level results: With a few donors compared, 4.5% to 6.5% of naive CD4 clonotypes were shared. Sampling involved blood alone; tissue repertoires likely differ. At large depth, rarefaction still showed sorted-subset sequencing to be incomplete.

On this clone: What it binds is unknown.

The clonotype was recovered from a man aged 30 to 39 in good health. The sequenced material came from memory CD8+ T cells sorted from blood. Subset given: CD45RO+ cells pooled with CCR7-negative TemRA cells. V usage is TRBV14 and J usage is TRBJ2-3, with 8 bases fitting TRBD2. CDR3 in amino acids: CASSPREGWDTQYF. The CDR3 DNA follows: TGTGCCAGCAGCCCCCGGGAGGGGTGGGATACGCAGTATTTT.